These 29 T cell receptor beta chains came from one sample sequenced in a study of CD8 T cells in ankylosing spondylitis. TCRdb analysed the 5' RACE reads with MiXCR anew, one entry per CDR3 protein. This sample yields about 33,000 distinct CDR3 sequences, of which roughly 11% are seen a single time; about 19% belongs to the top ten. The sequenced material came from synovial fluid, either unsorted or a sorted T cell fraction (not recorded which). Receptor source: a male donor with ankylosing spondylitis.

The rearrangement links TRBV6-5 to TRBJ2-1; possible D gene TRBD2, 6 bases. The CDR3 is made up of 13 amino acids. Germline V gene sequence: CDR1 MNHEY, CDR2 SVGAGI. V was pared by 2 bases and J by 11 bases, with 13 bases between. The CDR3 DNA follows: TGTGCCAGCAGTTACGAGCCGACTAGTCAGCAGTTCTTC. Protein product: CASSYEPTSQQFF.

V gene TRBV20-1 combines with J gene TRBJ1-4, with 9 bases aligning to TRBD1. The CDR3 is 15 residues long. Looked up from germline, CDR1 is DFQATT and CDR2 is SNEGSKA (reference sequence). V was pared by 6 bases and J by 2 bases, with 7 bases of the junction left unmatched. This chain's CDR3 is CSALGQGNTNEKLFF. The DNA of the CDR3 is TGCAGTGCCCTTGGACAGGGGAACACTAATGAAAAACTGTTTTTT.

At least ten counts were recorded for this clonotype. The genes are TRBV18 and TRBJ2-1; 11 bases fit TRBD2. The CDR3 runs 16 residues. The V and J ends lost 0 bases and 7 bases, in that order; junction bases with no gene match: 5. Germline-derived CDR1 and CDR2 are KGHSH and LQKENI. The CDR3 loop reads CASSPPASGRLNEQFF. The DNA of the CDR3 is TGTGCCAGCTCACCACCGGCTAGCGGGAGGTTAAATGAGCAGTTCTTC.

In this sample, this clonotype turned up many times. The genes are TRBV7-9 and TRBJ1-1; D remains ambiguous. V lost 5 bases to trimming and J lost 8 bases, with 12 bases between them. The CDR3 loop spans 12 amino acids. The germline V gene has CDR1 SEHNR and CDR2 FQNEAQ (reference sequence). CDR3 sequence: CASSRVQGEAFF. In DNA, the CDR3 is TGTGCCAGCAGCCGAGTCCAAGGGGAAGCTTTCTTT.

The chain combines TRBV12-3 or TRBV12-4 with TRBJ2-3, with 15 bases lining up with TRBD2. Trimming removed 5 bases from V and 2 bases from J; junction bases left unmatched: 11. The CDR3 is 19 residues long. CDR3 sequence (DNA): TGTGCCAGCAGTGTGCCGCCCGGGACTAGCGGGAGGCCCACAGATACGCAGTATTTT. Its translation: CASSVPPGTSGRPTDTQYF.

CDR3 residues: CATSRDGWASEQYF. Written as DNA, the CDR3 is TGTGCCACCAGCAGAGATGGGTGGGCGAGTGAGCAGTACTTC. The gene calls are TRBV15 and TRBJ2-7; D is undetermined. This CDR3 contains 14 residues. The V end lost 0 bases, the J end lost 7 bases, and 13 bases lay between the germline ends. Per germline, CDR1 LNHNV and CDR2 YYDKDF (reference sequence).

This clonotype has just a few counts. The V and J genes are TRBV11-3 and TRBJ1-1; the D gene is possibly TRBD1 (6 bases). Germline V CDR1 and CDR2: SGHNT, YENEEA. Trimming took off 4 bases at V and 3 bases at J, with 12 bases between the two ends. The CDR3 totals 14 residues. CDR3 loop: CASSSRGFDTEAFF. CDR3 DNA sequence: TGTGCCAGCAGCTCCAGGGGATTTGACACTGAAGCTTTCTTT.

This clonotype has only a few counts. The CDR3 is CASSETGTFEAFF. DNA of the CDR3: TGTGCCAGCAGTGAAACGGGGACCTTTGAAGCTTTCTTT. This chain links TRBV6-1 with TRBJ1-1; weak D call: TRBD1 (5 bases). Germline-derived CDR1 and CDR2 are MNHNS and SASEGT. This CDR3 is built from 13 residues. Between the trimmed V and J ends, which lost 2 bases and 7 bases, there was a span of 11 bases.

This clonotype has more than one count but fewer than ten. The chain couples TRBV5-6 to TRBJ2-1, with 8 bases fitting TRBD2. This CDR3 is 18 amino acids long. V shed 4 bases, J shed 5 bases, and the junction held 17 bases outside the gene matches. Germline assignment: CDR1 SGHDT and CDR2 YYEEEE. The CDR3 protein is CASSPLTLAGFRDNEQFF. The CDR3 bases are TGTGCCAGCAGCCCCCTTACCCTAGCGGGCTTTAGGGACAATGAGCAGTTCTTC.

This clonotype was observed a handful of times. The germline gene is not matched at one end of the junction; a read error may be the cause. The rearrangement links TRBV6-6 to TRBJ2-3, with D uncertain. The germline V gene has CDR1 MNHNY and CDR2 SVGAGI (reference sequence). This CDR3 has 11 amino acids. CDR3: CVSSNTDTQYF. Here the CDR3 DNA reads TGTGTCAGCAGTAATACAGATACGCAGTATTTT.

CDR3 DNA: TGCAGTGTGCAGTGGGACTGGGGCAATGAGCAGTTCTTC. Encoded protein: CSVQWDWGNEQFF. V is TRBV20-1 and J is TRBJ2-1; a weak D match, TRBD2 (6 bases). V shed 7 bases and J shed 6 bases, with 16 bases lying between them. Per germline, CDR1 DFQATT and CDR2 SNEGSKA (reference sequence). This CDR3 comprises 13 residues.

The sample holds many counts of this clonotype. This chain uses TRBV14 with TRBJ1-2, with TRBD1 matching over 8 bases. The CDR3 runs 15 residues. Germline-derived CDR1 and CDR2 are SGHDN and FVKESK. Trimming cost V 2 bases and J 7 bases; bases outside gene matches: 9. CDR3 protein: CASSQTRGPGPGYTF. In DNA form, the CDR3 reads TGTGCCAGCAGCCAAACCAGGGGGCCTGGTCCTGGCTACACCTTC. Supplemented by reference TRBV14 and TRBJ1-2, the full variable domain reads EAGVTQFPSHSVIEKGQTVTLRCDPISGHDNLYWYRRVMGKEIKFLLHFVKESKQDESGMPNNRFLAERTGGTYSTLKVQPAELEDSGVYFCASSQTRGPGPGYTFGSGTRLTVV.

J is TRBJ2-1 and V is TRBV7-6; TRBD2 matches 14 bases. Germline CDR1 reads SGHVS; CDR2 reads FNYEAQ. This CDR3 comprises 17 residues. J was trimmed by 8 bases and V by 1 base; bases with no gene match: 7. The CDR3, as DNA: TGTGCCAGCAGCTTAGAGGGGGGACTAGCGGGAGTTCATGAGCAGTTCTTC. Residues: CASSLEGGLAGVHEQFF.

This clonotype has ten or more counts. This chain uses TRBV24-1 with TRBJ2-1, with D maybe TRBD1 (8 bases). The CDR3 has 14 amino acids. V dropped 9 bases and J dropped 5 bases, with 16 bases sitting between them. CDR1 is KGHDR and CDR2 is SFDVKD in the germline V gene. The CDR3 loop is CATGGTGGDNEQFF. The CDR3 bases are TGTGCCACCGGGGGAACAGGGGGGGACAATGAGCAGTTCTTC.

The CDR3 DNA reads as TGTGCCAGCAGTGAAAACGGTCTGAACACCGGGGAGCTGTTTTTT. Its translation is CASSENGLNTGELFF. The genes are TRBV2 and TRBJ2-2; D is undetermined. V lost 2 bases and J lost 1, with 8 bases in between. Germline lookup yields CDR1 SNHLY and CDR2 FYNNEI. The CDR3 has 15 amino acids.

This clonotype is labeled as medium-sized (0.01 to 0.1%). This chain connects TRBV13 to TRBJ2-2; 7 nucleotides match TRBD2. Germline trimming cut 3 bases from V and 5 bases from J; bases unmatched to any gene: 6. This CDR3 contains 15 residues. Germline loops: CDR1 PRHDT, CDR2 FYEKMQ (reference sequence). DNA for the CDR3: TGTGCCAGCAGCTTCGGCGGGAGTTATACCGGGGAGCTGTTTTTT. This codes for CASSFGGSYTGELFF.

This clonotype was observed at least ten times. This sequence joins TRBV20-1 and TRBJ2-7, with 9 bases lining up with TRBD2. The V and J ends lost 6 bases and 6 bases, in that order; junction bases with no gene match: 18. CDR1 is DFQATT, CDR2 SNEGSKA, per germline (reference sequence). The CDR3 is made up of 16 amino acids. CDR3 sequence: CSAHPGVSGSGVEQYF. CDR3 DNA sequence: TGCAGTGCCCACCCCGGGGTTAGCGGGAGTGGGGTCGAGCAGTACTTC.

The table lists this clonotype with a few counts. The CDR3 DNA reads TGCAGCGCTGCGACTAGCGGGGACTCCTACGAGCAGTACTTC. Translated, it gives CSAATSGDSYEQYF. This chain connects TRBV29-1 to TRBJ2-7, with 11 positions matching TRBD2. Germline V lookup: CDR1 SQVTM, CDR2 ANQGSEA. This CDR3 spans 14 amino acids. Trimming removed 7 bases from V and 0 bases from J; junction bases left unmatched: 5.

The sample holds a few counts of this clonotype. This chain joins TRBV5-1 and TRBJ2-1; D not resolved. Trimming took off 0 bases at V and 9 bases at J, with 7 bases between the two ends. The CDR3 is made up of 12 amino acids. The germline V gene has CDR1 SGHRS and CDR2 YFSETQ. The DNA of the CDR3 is TGCGCCAGCAGCTTGGAGTCGGGTGAGCAGTTCTTC. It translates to CASSLESGEQFF.

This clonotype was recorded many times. CDR3 coding DNA: TGCAGTGCTAGGGGGCCCGGAGGGCACGAGCAGTACTTC. Protein product: CSARGPGGHEQYF. The V gene is TRBV20-1, the J gene TRBJ2-7, with a weak D call TRBD2 (6 bases). The CDR3 extends over 13 amino acids. CDR1 is DFQATT and CDR2 is SNEGSKA in the germline V gene (reference sequence). V lost 3 bases to trimming and J lost 5 bases, with 14 bases between them.

CDR3 DNA: TGTGCCAGCAGCTACCCACTAGCGGGAGGGCTAAATGAGCAGTTCTTC. Amino acid sequence: CASSYPLAGGLNEQFF. V usage is TRBV7-2 and J usage is TRBJ2-1, with TRBD2 matching over 13 bases. Trimming at V came to 4 bases and at J to 7 bases, leaving 7 bases not matched to a gene. The germline V gene encodes CDR1 SGHTA and CDR2 FQGNSA. CDR3 size: 16 residues.

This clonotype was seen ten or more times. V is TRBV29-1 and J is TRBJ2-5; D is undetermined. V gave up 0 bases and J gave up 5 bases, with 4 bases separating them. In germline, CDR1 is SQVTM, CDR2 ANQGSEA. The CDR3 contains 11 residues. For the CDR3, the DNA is TGCAGCGTTGAAGATGCGGAGACCCAGTACTTC. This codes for CSVEDAETQYF.

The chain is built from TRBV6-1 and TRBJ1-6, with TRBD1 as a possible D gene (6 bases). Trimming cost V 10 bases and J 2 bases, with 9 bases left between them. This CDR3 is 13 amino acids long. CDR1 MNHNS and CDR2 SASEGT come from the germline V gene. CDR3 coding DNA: TGTGCCATCACAGGGACCTATAATTCACCCCTCCACTTT. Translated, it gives CAITGTYNSPLHF.

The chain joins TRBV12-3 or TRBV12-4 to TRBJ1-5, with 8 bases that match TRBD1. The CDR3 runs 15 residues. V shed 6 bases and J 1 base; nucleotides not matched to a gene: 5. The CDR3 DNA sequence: TGTGCCAGCAGCAAACAGGGGGTAAGCAATCAGCCCCAGCATTTT. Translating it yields CASSKQGVSNQPQHF.

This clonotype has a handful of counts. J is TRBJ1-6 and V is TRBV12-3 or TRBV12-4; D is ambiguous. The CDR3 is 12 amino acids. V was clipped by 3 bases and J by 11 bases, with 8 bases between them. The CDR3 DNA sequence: TGTGCCAGCAGTTTTCGGGGAGCACCCCTCCACTTT. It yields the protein CASSFRGAPLHF.

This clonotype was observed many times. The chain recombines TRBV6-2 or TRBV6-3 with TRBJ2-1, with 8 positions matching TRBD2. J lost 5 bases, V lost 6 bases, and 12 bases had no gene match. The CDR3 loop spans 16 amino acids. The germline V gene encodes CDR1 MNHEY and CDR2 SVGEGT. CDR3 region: CASSSPAGEWHNEQFF. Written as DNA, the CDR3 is TGTGCCAGCAGCTCCCCAGCGGGAGAGTGGCACAATGAGCAGTTCTTC.

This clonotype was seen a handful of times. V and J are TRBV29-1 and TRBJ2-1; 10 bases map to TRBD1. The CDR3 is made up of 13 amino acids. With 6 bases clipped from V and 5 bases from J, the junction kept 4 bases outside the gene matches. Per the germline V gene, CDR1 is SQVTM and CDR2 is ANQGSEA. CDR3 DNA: TGCAGCGTCCGGACAGGGGGGAACAATGAGCAGTTCTTC. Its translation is CSVRTGGNNEQFF.

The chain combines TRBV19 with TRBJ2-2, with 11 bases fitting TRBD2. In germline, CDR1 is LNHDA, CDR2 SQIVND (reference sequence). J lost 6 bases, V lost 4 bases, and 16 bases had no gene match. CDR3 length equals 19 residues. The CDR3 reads CASSTVAGGPVISAGELFF. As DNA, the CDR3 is TGTGCCAGTAGTACTGTAGCGGGAGGGCCCGTAATATCGGCCGGGGAGCTGTTTTTT. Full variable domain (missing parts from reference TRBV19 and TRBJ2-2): DGGITQSPKYLFRKEGQNVTLSCEQNLNHDAMYWYRQDPGQGLRLIYYSQIVNDFQKGDIAEGYSVSREKKESFPLTVTSAQKNPTAFYLCASSTVAGGPVISAGELFFGEGSRLTVL.

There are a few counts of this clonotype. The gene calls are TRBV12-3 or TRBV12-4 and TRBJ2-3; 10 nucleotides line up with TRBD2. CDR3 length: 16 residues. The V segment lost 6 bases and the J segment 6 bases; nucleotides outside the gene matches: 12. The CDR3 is CASSRTSGAPLDTQYF. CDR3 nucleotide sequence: TGTGCCAGCAGCCGGACTAGCGGAGCCCCCTTGGATACGCAGTATTTT.